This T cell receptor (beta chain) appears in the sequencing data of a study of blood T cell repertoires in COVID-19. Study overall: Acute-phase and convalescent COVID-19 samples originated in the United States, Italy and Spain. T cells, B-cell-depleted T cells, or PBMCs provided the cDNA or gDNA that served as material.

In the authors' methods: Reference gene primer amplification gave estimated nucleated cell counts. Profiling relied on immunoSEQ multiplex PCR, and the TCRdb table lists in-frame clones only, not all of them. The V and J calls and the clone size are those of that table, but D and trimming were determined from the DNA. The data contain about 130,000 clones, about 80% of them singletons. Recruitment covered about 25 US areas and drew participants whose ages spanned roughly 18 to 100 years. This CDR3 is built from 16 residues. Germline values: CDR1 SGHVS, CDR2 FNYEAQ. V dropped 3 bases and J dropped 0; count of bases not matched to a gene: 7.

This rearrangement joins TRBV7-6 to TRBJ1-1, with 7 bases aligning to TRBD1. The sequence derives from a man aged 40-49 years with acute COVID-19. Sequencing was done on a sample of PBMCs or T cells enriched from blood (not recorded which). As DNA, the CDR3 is TGTGCCAGCAGCTTTTCAGGGGGGTCATTGAACACTGAAGCTTTCTTT. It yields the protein CASSFSGGSLNTEAFF.